Below, 3 T cell receptor beta chains from the same sample are listed, as sequenced in a study of blood T cell repertoires in COVID-19. Method: immunoSEQ multiplex PCR; TCRdb's copy keeps in-frame clones and lacks some. The data show 200,000 to 250,000 clones, 85% seen once. The sample was PBMCs or T cells enriched from blood (not recorded which). The receptor source for this set is a woman in her 50s with acute COVID-19.

Note on this clone: The junction shows a germline mismatch at one end, possibly a read error. This chain links TRBV11-2 with TRBJ1-1; D gene uncertain. The CDR3 loop spans 11 amino acids. In germline, CDR1 is SGHAT, CDR2 FQNNGV. CDR3 sequence: CASNTNSEAFF. CDR3 nucleotides: TGTGCCAGCAACACAAACAGTGAAGCTTTCTTT.

V and J are TRBV4-1 and TRBJ1-1, with 9 bases that match TRBD1. CDR3 size: 15 residues. The V segment lost 3 bases and the J segment 4 bases; nucleotides outside the gene matches: 6. In germline, CDR1 is MGHRA, CDR2 YSYEKL. The CDR3 coding sequence is TGCGCCAGCAGCCACTGGACAGGGGCCGGCACTGAAGCTTTCTTT. Its translation is CASSHWTGAGTEAFF.

This clone showed up just a few times. The CDR3 loop reads CASSLANFFRINGYTF. The CDR3 DNA is TGTGCCAGCAGCTTGGCTAATTTCTTCCGCATCAATGGCTACACCTTC. The J gene is TRBJ1-2, the V gene TRBV5-6, with no clear D. CDR3 length equals 16 residues. The V end was cut by 0 bases, the J end by 6 bases, with 18 bases between. Per germline, CDR1 SGHDT and CDR2 YYEEEE.